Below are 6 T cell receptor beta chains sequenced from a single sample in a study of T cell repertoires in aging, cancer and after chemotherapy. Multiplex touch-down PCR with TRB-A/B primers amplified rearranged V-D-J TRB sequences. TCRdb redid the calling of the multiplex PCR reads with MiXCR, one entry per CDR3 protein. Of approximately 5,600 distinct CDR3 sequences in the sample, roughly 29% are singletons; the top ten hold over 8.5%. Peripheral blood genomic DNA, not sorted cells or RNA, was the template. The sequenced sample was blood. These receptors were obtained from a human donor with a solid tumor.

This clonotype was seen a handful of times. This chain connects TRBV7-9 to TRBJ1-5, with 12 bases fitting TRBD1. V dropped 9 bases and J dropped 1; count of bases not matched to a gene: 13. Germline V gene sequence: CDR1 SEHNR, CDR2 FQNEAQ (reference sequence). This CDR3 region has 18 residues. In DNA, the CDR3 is TGTGCCAGTCAATCCGGGACAGGGGGCATCGGCAGCAATCAGCCCCAGCATTTT. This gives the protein CASQSGTGGIGSNQPQHF.

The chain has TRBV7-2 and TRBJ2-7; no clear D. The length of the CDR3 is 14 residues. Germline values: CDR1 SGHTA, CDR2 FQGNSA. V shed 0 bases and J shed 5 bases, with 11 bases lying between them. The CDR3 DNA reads TGTGCCAGCAGCTTAGCGAAGGGAAACGACGAGCAGTACTTC. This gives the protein CASSLAKGNDEQYF. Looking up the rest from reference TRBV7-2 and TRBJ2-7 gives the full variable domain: GAGVSQSPSNKVTEKGKDVELRCDPISGHTALYWYRQSLGQGLEFLIYFQGNSAPDKSGLPSDRFSAERTGGSVSTLTIQRTQQEDSAVYLCASSLAKGNDEQYFGPGTRLTVT.

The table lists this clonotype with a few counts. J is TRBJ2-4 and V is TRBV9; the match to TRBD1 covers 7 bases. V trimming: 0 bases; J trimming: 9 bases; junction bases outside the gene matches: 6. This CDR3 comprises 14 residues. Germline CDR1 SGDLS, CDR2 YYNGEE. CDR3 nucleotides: TGTGCCAGCAGCGTAGAATACAGGGGCGGCATTCAGTACTTC. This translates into CASSVEYRGGIQYF. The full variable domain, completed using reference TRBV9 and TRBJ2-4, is DSGVTQTPKHLITATGQRVTLRCSPRSGDLSVYWYQQSLDQGLQFLIQYYNGEERAKGNILERFSAQQFPDLHSELNLSSLELGDSALYFCASSVEYRGGIQYFGAGTRLSVL.

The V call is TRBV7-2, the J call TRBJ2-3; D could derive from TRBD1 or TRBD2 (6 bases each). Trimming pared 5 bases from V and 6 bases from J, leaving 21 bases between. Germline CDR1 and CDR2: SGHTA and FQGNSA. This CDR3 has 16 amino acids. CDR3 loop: CASSLSTGAGVDTQYF. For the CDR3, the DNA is TGTGCCAGCAGCCTTAGTACGGGGGCAGGGGTTGATACGCAGTATTTT.

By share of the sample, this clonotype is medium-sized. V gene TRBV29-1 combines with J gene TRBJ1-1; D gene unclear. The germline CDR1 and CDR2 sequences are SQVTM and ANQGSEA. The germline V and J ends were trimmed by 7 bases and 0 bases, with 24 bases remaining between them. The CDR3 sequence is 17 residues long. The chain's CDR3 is CSAVPLRVPSLNTEAFF. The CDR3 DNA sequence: TGCAGCGCCGTTCCCCTTAGGGTACCCTCGTTGAACACTGAAGCTTTCTTT.

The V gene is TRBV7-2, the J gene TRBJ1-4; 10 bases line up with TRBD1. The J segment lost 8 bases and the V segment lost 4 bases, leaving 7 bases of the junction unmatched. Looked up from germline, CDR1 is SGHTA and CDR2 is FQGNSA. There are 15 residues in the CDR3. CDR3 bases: TGTGCCAGCAGCTCGACAGGGGGCGCGGAAGAAAAACTGTTTTTT. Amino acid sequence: CASSSTGGAEEKLFF.